This paragraph reports one TCR beta chain. After removal of 1 base from V and 2 bases from J, the junction contained 2 bases not matched to a gene. Germline V gives CDR1 SGHRS, CDR2 YFSETQ. This CDR3 contains 14 residues. This sample stems from a study of blood T cell repertoires in COVID-19. Study at large: The United States, Italy and Spain were the sources of the acute and convalescent COVID-19 samples. T cells, B-cell-depleted T cells, or PBMCs provided the cDNA or gDNA that served as material.

Seattle-derived patients entered the study during active infection and were followed longitudinally. Original processing notes: Researchers report that nucleated cell counts were estimated from reference gene primer amplification. Produced via immunoSEQ multiplex PCR; TCRdb's table is partial and in-frame only. D and trimming come from the DNA, and the V and J calls and clone size come from that table. The data contain around 310,000 clones, roughly 89% of them seen just once; the ten biggest clones take up approximately 0.98%. The sequence derives from a woman between 40 and 55 years old with COVID-19, enrolled during active disease. The genes are TRBV5-1 and TRBJ2-7; TRBD1 matches 8 bases. The material sequenced was peripheral blood. The CDR3 sequence is CASSLKTGAYEQYF. CDR3 coding DNA: TGCGCCAGCAGCTTGAAGACAGGGGCCTACGAGCAGTACTTC.